A single sample is the source of the 15 T cell receptor beta chains below, sequenced in a study of T cells in women clearing cervical HPV infection (dated by TCRdb to between 2017 and 2018). The protocol used for the library was the immunoSEQ multiplex PCR assay. The table comes from immuneACCESS by way of TCRdb, which keeps in-frame sequences with V and J called. Part of the clones is missing from these tables; in studies checked, under half for an unresolved V gene and the rest for unknown reasons. Per the sample table, the count is about 26,000 clones. About 3.7% of the sample comes from the top ten. Sequencing used blood buffy coat. The receptors derive from a woman aged 18 to 75 with a cervical HPV16 infection that either progressed to CIN3+ or cleared (not recorded which).

In the case of this clone: Read coverage stops 3 residues before the CDR3 terminus; the germline J gene supplies the remainder. The genes are TRBV5-1 and TRBJ1-4; TRBD1 matches 7 bases. J gave up 4 bases and V 3 bases, and 6 bases lay outside the gene matches. The CDR3 consists of 15 residues. Germline CDR1 is SGHRS and CDR2 is YFSETQ. Partial CDR3 DNA: TGCGCCAGCAGCTCCGGGACAGTGCATAATGAAAAA. Encoded protein: CASSSGTVHNEK. The whole CDR3 is CASSSGTVHNEKLFF.

Concerning this clone itself: The sequence runs out 3 residues before the end of the CDR3; the remainder is reconstructed from the germline J gene. V usage is TRBV11-1 and J usage is TRBJ2-7, with TRBD1 as a possible D gene (6 bases). This CDR3 comprises 12 residues. CDR1 is SGHAT and CDR2 is FQDESV in the germline V gene (reference sequence). V was shortened by 4 bases and J by 3 bases, with 7 bases between the two germline ends. The CDR3 region is CASSSTGYEQYF. The covered CDR3 bases are TGTGCCAGCAGCTCGACAGGCTACGAG.

A note on this clone: The observed sequence ends 3 residues before the CDR3 terminus, with the missing tail filled in from the germline J gene. The rearrangement links TRBV6-4 to TRBJ2-1, with TRBD2 matching 10 bases. The CDR3 has 14 residues. The germline gives CDR1 MRHNA, CDR2 SNTAGT. V shed 5 bases, J shed 6 bases, and the junction held 4 bases outside the gene matches. CDR3 sequence reads: CASSRLAGGNEQFF. CDR3 DNA, as far as it was read: TGTGCCAGCAGTCGACTAGCGGGTGGCAATGAG.

In regard to this clone: The read gets to within 3 residues of the CDR3 end, and the germline J gene fills in the rest. V and J are TRBV10-3 and TRBJ2-5; D is possibly TRBD1 (6 bases). The V and J ends lost 0 bases and 2 bases respectively, with 16 bases between them. Germline CDR1 and CDR2: ENHRY and SYGVKD. This CDR3 has 17 residues. CDR3 in amino acids: CAISESLGGLLQETQYF. Partial CDR3 DNA: TGTGCCATCAGTGAGTCGTTAGGGGGTCTCTTACAAGAGACC.

Regarding this clone: Read data end 3 residues before the CDR3 end; the end is taken from the germline J gene. V usage is TRBV7-2 and J usage is TRBJ2-7; no clear D. V gave up 4 bases and J gave up 2 bases, with 3 bases separating them. Germline V gene data show CDR1 as SGHTA and CDR2 as FQGNSA. The CDR3 length is 11 residues. This chain's CDR3 is CASSSAYEQYF. The sequenced part of the CDR3 DNA is TGTGCCAGCAGCTCTGCCTACGAG.

Comments on this clone: The read stops 3 residues short of the end of the CDR3; the missing end is completed from the germline J gene. The chain carries TRBV19 and TRBJ2-4; D might be TRBD1 (5 bases). CDR1 LNHDA and CDR2 SQIVND come from the germline V gene (reference sequence). The length of the CDR3 is 15 residues. The CDR3: CASNPTRGRNRGQYF. The DNA read from the CDR3 is TGTGCCAGTAACCCCACAAGGGGCAGGAATCGTGGT.

Of note for this clone: Germline and junction disagree at one end, which may indicate a read error. The CDR3 is cut off 3 residues early in the read; its end comes from the germline J gene. V usage is TRBV4-2 and J usage is TRBJ2-3, with TRBD2 matching 8 bases. The germline V gene encodes CDR1 LGHNA and CDR2 YNFKEQ. The CDR3 runs to 15 residues. The CDR3 region is CASSQAVRGGDTQYF. The part of the CDR3 DNA that was read is TGCGCCAGCAGCCAAGCGGTCCGGGGGGGGGATACG.

Points on this clone: The read finishes 3 residues shy of the CDR3 end, and the germline J gene is used to complete it. V and J are TRBV18 and TRBJ2-7; 10 nucleotides agree with TRBD1. The CDR3 runs 15 residues. Germline V gene lookup returns CDR1 KGHSH and CDR2 LQKENI. The trim removed 6 bases at V and 5 bases at J, leaving 10 bases unmatched. CDR3 amino acids: CASSQAGQGVHEQYF. The part of the CDR3 DNA that was read is TGTGCCAGCTCCCAAGCCGGACAGGGGGTCCACGAG. Full variable domain (missing parts from reference TRBV18 and TRBJ2-7): NAGVMQNPRHLVRRRGQEARLRCSPMKGHSHVYWYRQLPEEGLKFMVYLQKENIIDESGMPKERFSAEFPKEGPSILRIQQVVRGDSAAYFCASSQAGQGVHEQYFGPGTRLTVT.

In the case of this clone: Read data end 3 residues before the CDR3 end; the end is taken from the germline J gene. The V and J genes are TRBV6-2 or TRBV6-3 and TRBJ2-3; D may be TRBD1 or TRBD2 (5 bases each). Looked up from germline, CDR1 is MNHEY and CDR2 is SVGEGT. The CDR3 extends over 13 amino acids. Partial CDR3 DNA: TGTGCCAGCCAACCCCAGGGAAGGGAGACG. This codes for CASQPQGRET. The entire CDR3 reads CASQPQGRETQYF.

As regards this clone: The missing CDR3 end, 3 residues past where the read stops, is filled in from the germline J gene. V is TRBV30 and J is TRBJ1-5, with D possibly matching TRBD1 (5 bases). This CDR3 comprises 13 residues. Trimming shortened V by 5 bases and J by 5 bases, and 13 bases separated the two germline ends. The germline V gene has CDR1 GTSNPN and CDR2 SVGIG (reference sequence). CDR3 DNA, as far as it was read: TGTGCCTGGGGGGCAGGGTCCGATCAGCCC. Protein product: CAWGAGSDQP. Given in full, the CDR3 is CAWGAGSDQPQHF.

The CDR3 bases that were read are TGTGCCAGCAGCCTAAGGGGTTACACTGAA. Translated, it gives CASSLRGYTE. In full, the CDR3 reads CASSLRGYTEAFF. The rearrangement uses TRBV13 and TRBJ1-1; weak D call: TRBD1 (5 bases). With the read ending 3 residues before the CDR3 end, the germline J gene is used to fill in that end. V was cut by 5 bases and J by 3 bases, with 10 bases left in between. This CDR3 has 13 residues. The germline V gene has CDR1 PRHDT and CDR2 FYEKMQ (reference sequence).

In the case of this clone: Read coverage stops 3 residues before the CDR3 terminus; the germline J gene supplies the remainder. The V and J genes are TRBV5-1 and TRBJ1-6; 9 nucleotides align to TRBD1. This CDR3 contains 14 residues. The ends lost 4 bases at V and 10 bases at J; junction bases unmatched: 6. The germline CDR1 and CDR2 sequences are SGHRS and YFSETQ. CDR3 sequence reads: CASSPRDRESPLHF. The sequenced CDR3 bases are TGCGCCAGCAGCCCTCGGGACAGGGAATCACCC.

Points on this clone: The read is 3 residues too short to cover the CDR3 end, so that end is filled in from the germline J gene. The chain couples TRBV7-6 to TRBJ2-2, with a weak D call TRBD1 (6 bases). Germline-derived CDR1 and CDR2 are SGHVS and FNYEAQ. The germline V and J ends were trimmed by 5 bases and 0 bases, with 10 bases remaining between them. The CDR3 covers 15 residues. The part of the CDR3 DNA that was read is TGTGCCAGCAGCACCCGGACAGCGAACACCGGGGAG. Its translation is CASSTRTANTGE. In full, the CDR3 is CASSTRTANTGELFF.

Details on this clone: Sequencing ends 3 residues short of the CDR3 end; the germline J gene provides the rest. The chain has TRBV7-9 and TRBJ1-2; 7 nucleotides line up with TRBD1. The V gene end was trimmed by 5 bases and the J gene end by 4 bases; junction bases not matched to a gene: 10. The CDR3 extends over 15 amino acids. Per the germline V gene, CDR1 is SEHNR and CDR2 is FQNEAQ (reference sequence). The CDR3 loop reads CASSAADRALYGYTF. CDR3 DNA (partial): TGTGCCAGCAGCGCCGCCGACAGGGCCCTCTATGGC.

Points on this clone: The read ends 3 residues shy of where the CDR3 ends; the end is completed using the germline J gene. This chain uses TRBV7-2 with TRBJ1-1, with 9 bases aligning to TRBD1. The length of the CDR3 is 14 residues. The V gene's germline CDR1 is SGHTA and CDR2 FQGNSA. V lost 6 bases, J lost 3 bases, and 5 bases stayed unmatched. The part of the CDR3 DNA that was read is TGTGCCAGCAGGACCGGGACAGGGTACACTGAA. Its protein product is CASRTGTGYTE. The CDR3 reads in full as CASRTGTGYTEAFF.